These 27 T cell receptor beta chains originate from one sample sequenced in a study of beta chain features in type 1 diabetes. cDNA synthesis used the whole RNA isolate, giving expressed TCRB sequences. The data were produced by immunoSEQ multiplex PCR, yet TCRdb's version contains in-frame clones alone and is incomplete. The repertoire holds more than 140,000 clones, with about 9.7% as singletons. The sequenced material came from central memory CD4+ T cells from blood. Source of these receptors: a woman between 35 and 50 years old in good health.

The V and J genes are TRBV16 and TRBJ1-1; 7 bases are shared with TRBD1. Unmatched junction bases numbered 7, after V lost 2 bases and J lost 4 bases. The V gene's germline CDR1 is KGHSY and CDR2 FQNENV. This CDR3 region has 15 residues. The CDR3 loop is CASSQGQARGTEAFF. The CDR3 DNA reads TGTGCCAGCAGCCAAGGACAGGCCCGGGGCACTGAAGCTTTCTTT.

This clone has just a few counts. The chain uses TRBV19 and TRBJ2-7, with TRBD1 as a possible D gene (5 bases). This CDR3 is built from 14 residues. V was shortened by 3 bases and J by 6 bases, with 15 bases between the two germline ends. CDR1 is LNHDA, CDR2 SQIVND, per germline (reference sequence). CDR3 DNA: TGTGCCAGTAGTATCCCAGGGAAGGCTTCCGAGCAGTACTTC. Its protein is CASSIPGKASEQYF.

The chain joins TRBV20-1 to TRBJ1-1; D is uncertain. Trimming took off 3 bases at V and 8 bases at J, with 10 bases between the two ends. The CDR3 is 11 amino acids. In germline, CDR1 is DFQATT, CDR2 SNEGSKA (reference sequence). The CDR3 reads CSASQALEAFF. The DNA for the CDR3 is TGCAGTGCTAGTCAGGCCCTCGAAGCTTTCTTT.

This clone has a handful of counts. The chain couples TRBV19 to TRBJ1-1; TRBD1 matches at 12 bases. This CDR3 region has 17 residues. Germline CDR1 reads LNHDA; CDR2 reads SQIVND (reference sequence). The V segment lost 6 bases and the J segment 4 bases; nucleotides outside the gene matches: 12. CDR3 residues: CASRTGDRGLAGTEAFF. The CDR3 coding sequence is TGTGCCAGTAGGACGGGGGACAGGGGGCTGGCTGGCACTGAAGCTTTCTTT.

The sample holds many counts of this clone. This same CDR3 is encoded by further DNA sequences in the sample. V usage is TRBV19 and J usage is TRBJ1-2, with 8 bases matching TRBD1. The CDR3 runs 15 residues. The germline V gene has CDR1 LNHDA and CDR2 SQIVND (reference sequence). Trimming at V came to 5 bases and at J to 4 bases, leaving 9 bases not matched to a gene. DNA of the CDR3: TGTGCCAGTAGTCCGAAGGCCGACAGGGGCTATGGCTACACCTTC. This encodes CASSPKADRGYGYTF.

The table lists this clone with a few counts. This chain connects TRBV2 to TRBJ1-4; 7 bases align to TRBD1. V was pared by 11 bases and J by 7 bases, with 10 bases of the junction left unmatched. The CDR3 runs to 13 residues. Germline V lookup: CDR1 SNHLY, CDR2 FYNNEI. The chain's CDR3 is CAGHRGQSEKLFF. The DNA for the CDR3 is TGTGCCGGACACCGGGGACAGAGTGAAAAACTGTTTTTT. The full variable domain, rest sourced from reference TRBV2 and TRBJ1-4, is EPEVTQTPSHQVTQMGQEVILRCVPISNHLYFYWYRQILGQKVEFLVSFYNNEISEKSEIFDDQFSVERPDGSNFTLKIRSTKLEDSAMYFCAGHRGQSEKLFFGSGTQLSVL.

This clone was seen a few times. The chain employs TRBV14 and TRBJ1-1, with no clear D. The V end was cut by 4 bases, the J end by 1 base, with 4 bases between. Germline CDR1 reads SGHDN; CDR2 reads FVKESK. The CDR3 extends over 12 amino acids. Here the CDR3 DNA reads TGTGCCAGCAGCCCAGGGAACACTGAAGCTTTCTTT. Its translation is CASSPGNTEAFF. Full variable domain (rest looked up from reference TRBV14 and TRBJ1-1): EAGVTQFPSHSVIEKGQTVTLRCDPISGHDNLYWYRRVMGKEIKFLLHFVKESKQDESGMPNNRFLAERTGGTYSTLKVQPAELEDSGVYFCASSPGNTEAFFGQGTRLTVV.

This clone was counted only a few times. The rearrangement joins TRBV5-1 to TRBJ1-2; 11 nucleotides align to TRBD1. The CDR3 is 14 residues long. The V and J ends lost 3 bases and 8 bases, in that order; junction bases with no gene match: 6. Germline loops: CDR1 SGHRS, CDR2 YFSETQ. CDR3 nucleotides: TGCGCCAGCAGCTATAGGACAGGGGGCTCCGGCTACACCTTC. This translates into CASSYRTGGSGYTF.

This clone has more than one count but fewer than ten. Here the CDR3 reads CASSPNRGLSGELFF. CDR3 sequence (DNA): TGTGCCAGCTCACCGAACAGGGGGCTAAGCGGGGAGCTGTTTTTT. The V gene is TRBV18, the J gene TRBJ2-2; 9 nucleotides line up with TRBD1. The CDR3 sequence is 15 residues long. V lost 3 bases and J lost 7; bases outside the gene matches: 6. CDR1 and CDR2 (germline): KGHSH, LQKENI.

The CDR3 DNA reads as TGTGCCAGCAGTGAAGCAGGGCACGAGTACTTC. The encoded protein is CASSEAGHEYF. The V and J genes are TRBV25-1 and TRBJ2-7, with D perhaps matching TRBD1 (5 bases). The CDR3 has 11 residues. Germline lookup yields CDR1 MGHDK and CDR2 SYGVNS. Trimming removed 2 bases at V and 11 bases at J, with 10 bases between.

This clone was picked up a small number of times. V gene TRBV7-7 combines with J gene TRBJ1-3; 10 positions match TRBD1. The V gene end was trimmed by 3 bases and the J gene end by 3 bases; junction bases not matched to a gene: 2. The CDR3 spans 15 residues. CDR1 is SSHAT and CDR2 is FNYEAQ in the germline V gene (reference sequence). The CDR3 sequence: CASSLDRGNGNTIYF. CDR3 DNA sequence: TGTGCCAGCAGCTTGGACAGGGGGAATGGAAACACCATATATTTT.

The gene calls are TRBV29-1 and TRBJ1-1; 9 nucleotides line up with TRBD1. Germline CDR1 SQVTM, CDR2 ANQGSEA. There are 15 residues in the CDR3. Trimming cost V 1 base and J 1 base; bases outside gene matches: 4. The CDR3 spells CSVEGGQGRNTEAFF. The CDR3 bases are TGCAGCGTTGAAGGGGGACAGGGAAGGAACACTGAAGCTTTCTTT.

The V call is TRBV29-1, the J call TRBJ1-2; possible D gene TRBD1, 6 bases. Trimming took off 5 bases at V and 2 bases at J, with 9 bases between the two ends. This CDR3 has 12 residues. CDR1 and CDR2 (germline): SQVTM, ANQGSEA. The CDR3: CSVRDTNYGYTF. DNA of the CDR3: TGCAGCGTTCGGGACACCAACTATGGCTACACCTTC.

The rearrangement uses TRBV9 and TRBJ1-4; possibly TRBD1 for D (6 bases). Trimming removed 7 bases at V and 0 bases at J, with 10 bases between. The CDR3 sequence is 14 residues long. Germline V gene lookup returns CDR1 SGDLS and CDR2 YYNGEE. DNA for the CDR3: TGTGCCAGCGGGGGACAAGCAACTAATGAAAAACTGTTTTTT. It is translated as CASGGQATNEKLFF.

J is TRBJ2-7 and V is TRBV10-2; 9 nucleotides agree with TRBD1. From germline, CDR1 is WSHSY and CDR2 SAAADI. Trimming cost V 8 bases and J 2 bases; bases outside gene matches: 16. The CDR3 consists of 17 residues. The CDR3 DNA is TGCGCCAGCCGCCGGGGGAGGACAGGGGCGTACCCCTACGAGCAGTACTTC. Residues: CASRRGRTGAYPYEQYF.

This clone was observed many times. This chain connects TRBV7-9 to TRBJ1-2; D remains ambiguous. Trimming left V 1 base short and J 5 bases short, with 14 bases between. The CDR3 has 15 amino acids. Per the germline V gene, CDR1 is SEHNR and CDR2 is FQNEAQ (reference sequence). The CDR3 region is CASSLVSGTEYGYTF. The CDR3 bases are TGTGCCAGCAGCTTAGTCTCCGGAACAGAGTATGGCTACACCTTC.

The V call is TRBV28, the J call TRBJ2-7; no definite D call. There are 11 residues in the CDR3. Germline V CDR1 and CDR2: MDHEN, SYDVKM. The ends were cut back, 5 bases at V and 2 bases at J, with 4 bases in the middle. CDR3 DNA sequence: TGTGCCAGCAGTGGCACCTACGAGCAGTACTTC. It yields the protein CASSGTYEQYF.

The chain joins TRBV5-1 to TRBJ1-2; D is possibly TRBD1 (5 bases). This CDR3 is 12 amino acids long. Germline assignment: CDR1 SGHRS and CDR2 YFSETQ. Trimming stripped 6 bases from V and 6 bases from J, with 12 bases between. DNA for the CDR3: TGCGCCAGCACGATGATAGGGGATGGCTACACCTTC. As protein: CASTMIGDGYTF. Variable domain in full (rest from reference TRBV5-1 and TRBJ1-2): KAGVTQTPRYLIKTRGQQVTLSCSPISGHRSVSWYQQTPGQGLQFLFEYFSETQRNKGNFPGRFSGRQFSNSRSEMNVSTLELGDSALYLCASTMIGDGYTFGSGTRLTVV.

Only a few counts were recorded for this clone. J is TRBJ2-5 and V is TRBV5-4; TRBD1 matches at 8 bases. CDR3 length: 15 residues. CDR1 SGHNT and CDR2 YYREEE come from the germline V gene (reference sequence). V lost 4 bases and J lost 2; bases outside the gene matches: 7. The DNA of the CDR3 is TGTGCCAGCAGCCACAGGGGGATCCTTCAAGAGACCCAGTACTTC. It translates to CASSHRGILQETQYF.

This chain connects TRBV6-5 to TRBJ1-2, with no clear D. Germline V gene sequence: CDR1 MNHEY, CDR2 SVGAGI. V was pared by 7 bases and J by 4 bases, with 10 bases between. The CDR3 is 12 amino acids. The CDR3 sequence: CASTPGGYGYTF. Written as DNA, the CDR3 is TGTGCCAGCACTCCCGGCGGCTATGGCTACACCTTC.

The chain uses TRBV11-2 and TRBJ2-2; the match to TRBD2 covers 7 bases. This CDR3 contains 17 residues. Germline V CDR1 and CDR2: SGHAT, FQNNGV. Trimming removed 5 bases from V and 2 bases from J; junction bases left unmatched: 11. The CDR3 DNA is TGTGCCAGCAGCCAAAGAGGGCTAGCGGACAACACCGGGGAGCTGTTTTTT. Residues: CASSQRGLADNTGELFF.

In its sample, this clone was seen a few times. CDR3 DNA sequence: TGCGCCAGCAGCGCTATAGCGGATTCTTACAATGAGCAGTTCTTC. It encodes CASSAIADSYNEQFF. V and J are TRBV5-1 and TRBJ2-1; a weak D match, TRBD2 (6 bases). V dropped 4 bases and J dropped 4 bases, with 15 bases sitting between them. This CDR3 contains 15 residues. Germline loops: CDR1 SGHRS, CDR2 YFSETQ. The full variable domain, its missing parts supplied by reference TRBV5-1 and TRBJ2-1, is KAGVTQTPRYLIKTRGQQVTLSCSPISGHRSVSWYQQTPGQGLQFLFEYFSETQRNKGNFPGRFSGRQFSNSRSEMNVSTLELGDSALYLCASSAIADSYNEQFFGPGTRLTVL.

This clone was seen only a few times. The chain recombines TRBV5-4 with TRBJ1-2, with 7 positions matching TRBD1. CDR3 size: 12 residues. Germline CDR1 SGHNT, CDR2 YYREEE (reference sequence). J was trimmed by 8 bases and V by 4 bases; bases with no gene match: 5. The CDR3 loop is CASSIDRDGYTF. CDR3 coding DNA: TGTGCCAGCAGCATCGACAGGGACGGCTACACCTTC.

This clone came up a few times. In nucleotides, the CDR3 is TGTGCCAGCAGCAAAGGGCCGAACACTGAAGCTTTCTTT. It encodes CASSKGPNTEAFF. The J gene is TRBJ1-1, the V gene TRBV21-1; the table's TRBD1 call for D was not verified on the DNA. TRBV21-1 is reported as a pseudogene. CDR3 length: 13 amino acids.

The chain uses TRBV5-6 and TRBJ2-1; 10 nucleotides line up with TRBD1. Trimming removed 4 bases from V and 8 bases from J; junction bases left unmatched: 3. This CDR3 is 13 amino acids long. From germline, CDR1 is SGHDT and CDR2 YYEEEE. CDR3 sequence reads: CASSKGTGDEQFF. DNA for the CDR3: TGTGCCAGCAGCAAAGGGACAGGGGATGAGCAGTTCTTC.

This clone was recorded a few times. The chain recombines TRBV7-2 with TRBJ2-2; 12 bases map to TRBD2. The V gene's germline CDR1 is SGHTA and CDR2 FQGNSA. The CDR3 has 16 residues. Unmatched junction bases numbered 6, after V lost 5 bases and J lost 5 bases. The chain's CDR3 is CASSPRLAGGTGELFF. CDR3 sequence (DNA): TGTGCCAGCAGCCCTCGGCTAGCGGGGGGGACCGGGGAGCTGTTTTTT. Full variable domain (missing parts from reference TRBV7-2 and TRBJ2-2): GAGVSQSPSNKVTEKGKDVELRCDPISGHTALYWYRQSLGQGLEFLIYFQGNSAPDKSGLPSDRFSAERTGGSVSTLTIQRTQQEDSAVYLCASSPRLAGGTGELFFGEGSRLTVL.

The chain is built from TRBV7-2 and TRBJ1-2; 8 nucleotides agree with TRBD1. CDR1 and CDR2 from the germline V gene are SGHTA and FQGNSA. The CDR3 has 15 amino acids. Trimming at V came to 6 bases and at J to 3 bases, leaving 9 bases not matched to a gene. The CDR3 loop reads CASSPQDRAYYGYTF. The CDR3, as DNA: TGTGCCAGCAGTCCTCAGGACAGGGCCTACTATGGCTACACCTTC.